Following are 26 T cell receptor beta chains from one sample sequenced in a study of T cell repertoires in cytomegalovirus infection. Antigen specificity for these receptors is unknown. TCRdb re-called the reads through MiXCR, storing one row per CDR3 protein. The sample holds 100,000 or so distinct CDR3 sequences; around 45% are singletons and the top ten take about three quarters. The sample was CD8+ T cells from cultured PBMCs, taken from culture after CMV antigen stimulation. These receptors all stem from a human donor in good health (CMV status not recorded). Some clones in this sample may be carry-over from other donors' samples.

This clonotype occurred a few times. The chain has TRBV7-9 and TRBJ2-3; 7 bases fit TRBD1. CDR1 and CDR2 from the germline V gene are SEHNR and FQNEAQ (reference sequence). Trimming at V came to 1 base and at J to 5 bases, leaving 3 bases not matched to a gene. The CDR3 consists of 14 residues. The CDR3 region has the DNA TGTGCCAGCAGCTTAGAGGGGGCAATAGATACGCAGTATTTT. It codes for CASSLEGAIDTQYF.

This clonotype was detected only once. The rearrangement uses TRBV29-1 and TRBJ2-2; weak D call: TRBD1 (5 bases). This CDR3 contains 15 residues. With 0 bases removed from V and 5 bases from J, the gap between germline ends came to 13 bases. CDR1 SQVTM and CDR2 ANQGSEA come from the germline V gene. The CDR3 region has the DNA TGCAGCGTTGAAGAGGATGGGGCAGGGACCGGGGAGCTGTTTTTT. It specifies CSVEEDGAGTGELFF.

The J gene is TRBJ2-2, the V gene TRBV14, with D possibly TRBD1 on 5 matching bases. Trimming removed 6 bases at V and 6 bases at J, with 11 bases between. The CDR3 totals 13 residues. The V gene's germline CDR1 is SGHDN and CDR2 FVKESK. CDR3 protein: CASSGHPAGELFF. In DNA form, the CDR3 reads TGTGCCAGCAGTGGACACCCCGCCGGGGAGCTGTTTTTT. Using reference TRBV14 and TRBJ2-2 for the parts outside the CDR3, the full variable domain is EAGVTQFPSHSVIEKGQTVTLRCDPISGHDNLYWYRRVMGKEIKFLLHFVKESKQDESGMPNNRFLAERTGGTYSTLKVQPAELEDSGVYFCASSGHPAGELFFGEGSRLTVL.

This clonotype showed up just a few times. The chain joins TRBV2 to TRBJ2-1; 10 nucleotides align to TRBD2. Germline loops: CDR1 SNHLY, CDR2 FYNNEI. The CDR3 is made up of 16 amino acids. V shed 2 bases, J shed 8 bases, and the junction held 9 bases outside the gene matches. The CDR3 DNA reads TGTGCCAGCAGTGAACCGGTTAGCGGGGGGTCTTATGAGCAGTTCTTC. Residues: CASSEPVSGGSYEQFF. The full variable domain, in which reference TRBV2 and TRBJ2-1 provide the parts outside the CDR3, is EPEVTQTPSHQVTQMGQEVILRCVPISNHLYFYWYRQILGQKVEFLVSFYNNEISEKSEIFDDQFSVERPDGSNFTLKIRSTKLEDSAMYFCASSEPVSGGSYEQFFGPGTRLTVL.

As to this clonotype: A read error may be the cause here, since a much bigger clone is one base away. The rearrangement uses TRBV19 and TRBJ1-5, with a possible D match to TRBD1 (6 bases). The CDR3 is made up of 14 amino acids. CDR1 and CDR2 from the germline V gene are LNHDA and SQIVND (reference sequence). CDR3 residues: CASSMGGAGQPQNF. CDR3 DNA sequence: TGTGCCAGTAGTATGGGGGGCGCCGGTCAGCCCCAGAATTTT.

The count of this clonotype is one. This chain connects TRBV20-1 to TRBJ1-1; maybe TRBD1 (5 bases). CDR3 length: 13 amino acids. Germline V CDR1 and CDR2: DFQATT, SNEGSKA (reference sequence). Trimming shortened V by 4 bases and J by 2 bases, and 11 bases separated the two germline ends. The DNA for the CDR3 is TGCAGTGCTACCTGGGGCATAAACACTGAAGCTTTCTTT. This encodes CSATWGINTEAFF.

For the CDR3, the DNA is TGTGCCAGCAGCTTAGGACAGGGGGAAGGCTACACCTTC. Translating it yields CASSLGQGEGYTF. The chain couples TRBV7-8 to TRBJ1-2; 9 bases match TRBD1. J gave up 8 bases and V 1 base, and 2 bases lay outside the gene matches. Germline V lookup: CDR1 SGHVS, CDR2 FQNEAQ. The CDR3 extends over 13 amino acids.

This clonotype was counted between two and nine times. The CDR3 region has the DNA TGTGCCAGCAGTCCAGGGGGCGAGGAGACCCAGTACTTC. Amino acid sequence: CASSPGGEETQYF. This chain joins TRBV28 and TRBJ2-5; TRBD1 aligns across 8 bases. The length of the CDR3 is 13 residues. The J segment lost 5 bases and the V segment lost 5 bases, leaving 4 bases of the junction unmatched. Germline values: CDR1 MDHEN, CDR2 SYDVKM.

The J gene is TRBJ2-1, the V gene TRBV27; TRBD1 matches 9 bases. Germline V CDR1 and CDR2: MNHEY, SMNVEV (reference sequence). Losses at the gene ends were 6 bases for V and 8 bases for J; bases not matched to a gene: 5. CDR3 length: 13 residues. The CDR3 DNA sequence: TGTGCCAGCAGAATGGACAGGGGTTATGAGCAGTTCTTC. Its protein product is CASRMDRGYEQFF.

The CDR3 DNA is TGTGCCAGCAGCTTAGTGCCGGGACAGGGTAATTCCTACGAGCAGTACTTC. Translating gives CASSLVPGQGNSYEQYF. The rearrangement uses TRBV7-6 and TRBJ2-7; 9 bases line up with TRBD1. Germline V lookup: CDR1 SGHVS, CDR2 FNYEAQ. The V and J ends lost 1 base and 1 base, in that order; junction bases with no gene match: 8. The CDR3 runs to 17 residues. Drawing the rest from reference TRBV7-6 and TRBJ2-7, the complete variable domain is GAGVSQSPRYKVTKRGQDVALRCDPISGHVSLYWYRQALGQGPEFLTYFNYEAQQDKSGLPNDRFSAERPEGSISTLTIQRTEQRDSAMYRCASSLVPGQGNSYEQYFGPGTRLTVT.

This clonotype was seen just once. The rearrangement links TRBV7-6 to TRBJ1-1; D gene ambiguous. The V end was cut by 4 bases, the J end by 0 bases, with 21 bases between. The CDR3 spans 18 residues. The germline gives CDR1 SGHVS, CDR2 FNYEAQ. The CDR3 spells CASSSEEHPRYMNTEAFF. The CDR3 region has the DNA TGTGCCAGCAGCTCCGAGGAGCACCCCCGGTATATGAACACTGAAGCTTTCTTT.

The CDR3, as DNA: TGTGCCATCAGTGAGCCGACGCGACCCAACTATGGCTACACCTTC. It encodes CAISEPTRPNYGYTF. The chain combines TRBV10-3 with TRBJ1-2, with unresolved D. V lost 2 bases and J lost 2, with 12 bases in between. Looked up from germline, CDR1 is ENHRY and CDR2 is SYGVKD. The length of the CDR3 is 15 residues.

V and J are TRBV28 and TRBJ1-5; 7 nucleotides align to TRBD1. V shed 7 bases, J shed 6 bases, and the junction held 3 bases outside the gene matches. CDR1 is MDHEN, CDR2 SYDVKM, per germline. This CDR3 is built from 12 residues. CDR3 nucleotides: TGTGCCAGCATTACAGGGGTTCAGCCCCAGCATTTT. Translated: CASITGVQPQHF.

The V gene is TRBV28, the J gene TRBJ2-3; weak D call: TRBD2 (6 bases). Trimming cost V 10 bases and J 0 bases, with 11 bases left between them. CDR3 size: 13 residues. Germline CDR1 and CDR2: MDHEN and SYDVKM. The CDR3 DNA reads as TGTGCCACCCCGGGAGAGAGCACAGATACGCAGTATTTT. Encoded protein: CATPGESTDTQYF.

The V call is TRBV14, the J call TRBJ1-3, with 8 nucleotides matching TRBD1. CDR3 size: 17 residues. J was trimmed by 0 bases and V by 0 bases; bases with no gene match: 4. The germline CDR1 and CDR2 sequences are SGHDN and FVKESK. The CDR3 here is CASSQDGDRFSGNTIYF. The CDR3 DNA sequence: TGTGCCAGCAGCCAAGATGGGGACAGGTTCTCTGGAAACACCATATATTTT.

This chain uses TRBV20-1 with TRBJ2-1; 7 nucleotides line up with TRBD1. The V gene end was trimmed by 0 bases and the J gene end by 9 bases; junction bases not matched to a gene: 5. The CDR3 is 13 residues long. CDR1 and CDR2 (germline): DFQATT, SNEGSKA (reference sequence). The CDR3 sequence: CSARDWTGSEQFF. Written as DNA, the CDR3 is TGCAGTGCTAGAGATTGGACAGGCAGTGAGCAGTTCTTC.

This clonotype was seen only a few times. Compared with germline, one end of the junction differs, possibly owing to a read error. The CDR3 sequence: CASSLTGGDGGYTF. In DNA, the CDR3 is TGTGCCAGCAGCCTAACCGGGGGCGATGGCGGCTACACCTTC. The chain couples TRBV7-3 to TRBJ1-2, with D possibly being TRBD1 (6 bases). The CDR3 extends over 14 amino acids. CDR1 and CDR2 (germline): SGHTA, FQGTGA.

This clonotype has more than one count but fewer than ten. The chain employs TRBV6-5 and TRBJ2-1; 10 positions agree with TRBD2. CDR1 and CDR2 (germline): MNHEY, SVGAGI. The CDR3 spans 16 residues. The J segment lost 9 bases and the V segment lost 5 bases, leaving 13 bases of the junction unmatched. The CDR3 coding sequence is TGTGCCAGCAGTCCGACTAGCGGGCGGGGGGGAGGTGAGCAGTTCTTC. The encoded protein is CASSPTSGRGGGEQFF.

This clonotype was counted only a few times. The CDR3 region is CASSNPGQGYTEAFF. DNA for the CDR3: TGTGCCAGCAGCAACCCGGGACAGGGGTACACTGAAGCTTTCTTT. The rearrangement uses TRBV12-3 or TRBV12-4 and TRBJ1-1; 10 bases agree with TRBD1. Germline trimming cut 6 bases from V and 3 bases from J; bases unmatched to any gene: 7. This CDR3 is 15 amino acids long.

This clonotype came up many times. The genes are TRBV4-1 and TRBJ1-1; 8 bases line up with TRBD1. This CDR3 contains 14 residues. Unmatched junction bases numbered 6, after V lost 6 bases and J lost 3 bases. Per germline, CDR1 MGHRA and CDR2 YSYEKL. CDR3 bases: TGCGCCAGCAGACGGACAGGGTCGTACACTGAAGCTTTCTTT. Translation gives CASRRTGSYTEAFF.

This clonotype was counted between two and nine times. The rearrangement joins TRBV20-1 to TRBJ1-1; D may be TRBD1 (5 bases). Germline CDR1 DFQATT, CDR2 SNEGSKA (reference sequence). V dropped 3 bases and J dropped 2 bases, with 10 bases sitting between them. The CDR3 is 13 amino acids. The CDR3 DNA follows: TGCAGTGCTAGGGTCCAGGGAAACACTGAAGCTTTCTTT. Translating gives CSARVQGNTEAFF.

The V gene is TRBV3-1, the J gene TRBJ1-6; no firm D call. This CDR3 has 13 residues. Germline values: CDR1 LGHDT, CDR2 YNNKEL (reference sequence). V was shortened by 8 bases and J by 0 bases, with 5 bases between the two germline ends. The CDR3 DNA follows: TGTGCCAGCGCCAGCTCCTATAATTCACCCCTCCACTTT. Protein: CASASSYNSPLHF.

At least ten counts were recorded for this clonotype. In DNA, the CDR3 is TGTGCCAGCAGCCAAGGGGCTGAAGCTTTCTTT. Amino acid sequence: CASSQGAEAFF. The gene calls are TRBV12-3 or TRBV12-4 and TRBJ1-1, with D possibly being TRBD1 (5 bases). This CDR3 region has 11 residues. The V end was cut by 6 bases, the J end by 6 bases, with 8 bases between.

This clonotype has just a few counts. The chain joins TRBV4-1 to TRBJ1-4; 10 bases line up with TRBD1. The J segment lost 6 bases and the V segment lost 2 bases, leaving 3 bases of the junction unmatched. CDR1 is MGHRA and CDR2 is YSYEKL in the germline V gene. The CDR3 extends over 15 amino acids. The CDR3 here is CASSQTGTGDEKLFF. CDR3 in DNA: TGCGCCAGCAGCCAAACCGGGACAGGGGATGAAAAACTGTTTTTT.

The chain uses TRBV7-9 and TRBJ2-7; D call uncertain. V gave up 7 bases and J gave up 3 bases, with 13 bases separating them. The CDR3 loop spans 13 amino acids. Germline CDR1 reads SEHNR; CDR2 reads FQNEAQ (reference sequence). CDR3 sequence (DNA): TGTGCCAGCAACCCTCTGGACGGCTACGAGCAGTACTTC. It yields the protein CASNPLDGYEQYF.

The chain combines TRBV12-3 or TRBV12-4 with TRBJ1-2; D gene unclear. The CDR3 totals 12 residues. Trimming removed 5 bases from V and 8 bases from J, with 12 bases in between. CDR3 residues: CASSDLSGGYTF. The CDR3 DNA reads TGTGCCAGCAGTGACCTCAGCGGGGGCTACACCTTC.